Listed below are T cell receptor beta chains from one sample, sequenced in a study of shared clonotypes between healthy human individuals. The table came from immunoSEQ multiplex PCR; TCRdb's copy has only in-frame clones and leaves some out. The repertoire holds about 980,000 clones, with 70% to 85% as singletons. Sequenced sample: memory CD4+ T cells sorted from blood. The receptors stem from a man younger than 35 in good health. Both conserved end residues are part of each CDR3. A D gene is named only where the DNA matches it firmly. A clone size is listed for some rows: how often the clone was seen (once, few, many), or a class if it is expanded.

.,TRBV5-1,TRBJ2-7,TRBD2,TGCGCCAGCAGCCCGGGGGGTAGCGGGGGCTACGAGCAGTACTTC,CASSPGGSGGYEQYF
.,TRBV7-9,TRBJ2-4,.,TGTGCCAGCAGCTTAGTTATCTCTGAGTATCAGGTGGGCTTTAAACAGTACTTC,CASSLVISEYQVGFKQYF
few,TRBV6-4,TRBJ2-1,TRBD2,TGTGCCAGCAGTGAGCCTAGAGTAGCGGGAGACTCCTACAATGAGCAGTTCTTC,CASSEPRVAGDSYNEQFF
.,TRBV5-3,TRBJ2-3,TRBD2,TGTGCCAGAAGCTTCCCCTTGGCGGGAGTCACAGATACGCAGTATTTT,CARSFPLAGVTDTQYF
once,TRBV29-1,TRBJ2-5,TRBD1,TGCAGCGTCCAAGGACAGGCTGGGGAGACCCAGTACTTC,CSVQGQAGETQYF
.,TRBV19,TRBJ2-1,.,TGTGCCAGTAGTGCAAATCTAGCGTACTTAAACAATGAGCAGTTCTTC,CASSANLAYLNNEQFF
.,TRBV6-1,TRBJ1-2,.,TGTGCCAGCAGTGAGCGGGACGGAGGTTACTATGGCTACACCTTC,CASSERDGGYYGYTF
many,TRBV5-4,TRBJ2-7,TRBD1,TGTGCCAGCAGCCCTACCGGGACAGGGACCTACGAGCAGTACTTC,CASSPTGTGTYEQYF
.,TRBV7-8,TRBJ1-5,TRBD1,TGTGCCAGCAGCTTAGTAGGGACAGGGGGCAATCAGCCCCAGCATTTT,CASSLVGTGGNQPQHF
.,TRBV5-1,TRBJ1-4,TRBD1,TGCGCCAGCAGCTTGGGGGACAGGGTTGAAAAACTGTTTTTT,CASSLGDRVEKLFF
few,TRBV6-5,TRBJ1-1,.,TGTGCCAGCTCCTCGGGCGGGACTCCGGCTTTCTTT,CASSSGGTPAFF
.,TRBV18,TRBJ2-1,TRBD1,TGTGCCAGCTCCCAGGGACAGGACACGGCCTACAATGAGCAGTTCTTC,CASSQGQDTAYNEQFF